A single sample is the source of the 20 T cell receptor beta chains below, sequenced in a study of cytomegalovirus exposure and HLA in healthy donors. PCR used 60 Vbeta primers and 13 Jbeta primers. The data were produced by immunoSEQ multiplex PCR, yet TCRdb's version contains in-frame clones alone and is incomplete. The repertoire has some 170,000 clones, approximately 80% of them found once; the top ten carry approximately 10%. Sample: PBMCs. The receptors here all came from a man younger than 35 in good health and CMV-seropositive.

The rearrangement uses TRBV7-9 and TRBJ2-7; 9 bases map to TRBD1. V lost 6 bases and J lost 2; bases outside the gene matches: 5. Germline lookup yields CDR1 SEHNR and CDR2 FQNEAQ (reference sequence). This CDR3 region has 14 residues. The DNA of the CDR3 is TGTGCCAGCAGTCGGACAGGGGACGCCTACGAGCAGTACTTC. Translating it yields CASSRTGDAYEQYF. Supplemented by reference TRBV7-9 and TRBJ2-7, the full variable domain reads DTGVSQNPRHKITKRGQNVTFRCDPISEHNRLYWYRQTLGQGPEFLTYFQNEAQLEKSRLLSDRFSAERPKGSFSTLEIQRTEQGDSAMYLCASSRTGDAYEQYFGPGTRLTVT.

This clone was picked up one time. The chain links TRBV6-4 to TRBJ2-1; 14 bases agree with TRBD2. This CDR3 comprises 15 residues. Trimming cost V 4 bases and J 9 bases; bases outside gene matches: 5. Germline CDR1 and CDR2: MRHNA and SNTAGT. The CDR3 DNA follows: TGTGCCAGCAGTGGACTAGCGGGAGGGTACGGTGAGCAGTTCTTC. Amino acids: CASSGLAGGYGEQFF.

The chain links TRBV27 to TRBJ2-5, with D unresolved. Germline V gene data show CDR1 as MNHEY and CDR2 as SMNVEV (reference sequence). The CDR3 covers 11 residues. Trimming took off 4 bases at V and 4 bases at J, with 4 bases between the two ends. For the CDR3, the DNA is TGTGCCAGCAGTTCCCGAGAGACCCAGTACTTC. Its protein is CASSSRETQYF.

This chain uses TRBV18 with TRBJ1-1; 9 positions agree with TRBD1. Trimming took 8 bases from V and 6 from J; bases not matched to a gene: 7. The germline V gene encodes CDR1 KGHSH and CDR2 LQKENI. The CDR3 extends over 13 amino acids. The CDR3 bases are TGTGCCAGCAAACAGGGGGCTGGCCCTGAAGCTTTCTTT. Amino acids: CASKQGAGPEAFF.

V gene TRBV30 combines with J gene TRBJ1-2; D uncertain. This CDR3 has 11 residues. The germline CDR1 and CDR2 sequences are GTSNPN and SVGIG (reference sequence). V was shortened by 2 bases and J by 8 bases, with 9 bases between the two germline ends. CDR3 nucleotides: TGTGCCTGGAGTTCCGGGAGGGGCTACACCTTC. Its translation: CAWSSGRGYTF.

Only one count was recorded for this clone. The chain has TRBV28 and TRBJ1-6; a possible D gene is TRBD1 (6 bases). Deletions cut 3 bases from V and 9 bases from J, with 15 bases between. Germline assignment: CDR1 MDHEN and CDR2 SYDVKM. CDR3 length: 15 residues. CDR3 nucleotides: TGTGCCAGCAGTTTTTCCACAGGGCCCTTTTCACCCCTCCACTTT. Its protein is CASSFSTGPFSPLHF. Supplemented by reference TRBV28 and TRBJ1-6, the full variable domain reads DVKVTQSSRYLVKRTGEKVFLECVQDMDHENMFWYRQDPGLGLRLIYFSYDVKMKEKGDIPEGYSVSREKKERFSLILESASTNQTSMYLCASSFSTGPFSPLHFGNGTRLTVT.

The count of this clone is one. This chain links TRBV5-6 with TRBJ2-5; possible D gene TRBD2, 7 bases. The length of the CDR3 is 15 residues. The ends were cut back, 3 bases at V and 4 bases at J, with 16 bases in the middle. The germline CDR1 and CDR2 sequences are SGHDT and YYEEEE. In DNA form, the CDR3 reads TGTGCCAGCAGCTCTGGAGGGGGGGCCGGAGAGACCCAGTACTTC. Translation gives CASSSGGGAGETQYF.

This clone was observed a single time. This chain connects TRBV5-4 to TRBJ2-7; weak D call: TRBD2 (7 bases). Trimming removed 4 bases from V and 6 bases from J, with 17 bases in between. The CDR3 runs 14 residues. Germline V gene sequence: CDR1 SGHNT, CDR2 YYREEE (reference sequence). The CDR3 DNA is TGTGCCAGCAGCCCCGGGGGGCCCCCGCTCGAGCAGTACTTC. Translating gives CASSPGGPPLEQYF.

The V call is TRBV18, the J call TRBJ2-7; weak D call: TRBD2 (7 bases). In germline, CDR1 is KGHSH, CDR2 LQKENI. V was cut by 3 bases and J by 5 bases, with 17 bases left in between. The CDR3 spans 15 residues. The CDR3 protein is CASSPIVGGLHEQYF. Written as DNA, the CDR3 is TGTGCCAGCTCACCGATAGTGGGGGGGCTCCACGAGCAGTACTTC. The variable domain in full, completed from reference TRBV18 and TRBJ2-7, reads NAGVMQNPRHLVRRRGQEARLRCSPMKGHSHVYWYRQLPEEGLKFMVYLQKENIIDESGMPKERFSAEFPKEGPSILRIQQVVRGDSAAYFCASSPIVGGLHEQYFGPGTRLTVT.

The rearrangement links TRBV2 to TRBJ1-5; D may be TRBD1 (6 bases). V was clipped by 7 bases and J by 2 bases, with 18 bases between them. This CDR3 is 16 amino acids long. In germline, CDR1 is SNHLY, CDR2 FYNNEI. The CDR3, as DNA: TGTGCCAGCAATTGGGGGGGGGCGTCCGGCAATCAGCCCCAGCATTTT. The encoded protein is CASNWGGASGNQPQHF.

The chain employs TRBV6-5 and TRBJ1-2; possible D gene TRBD1, 5 bases. This CDR3 comprises 12 residues. The germline V gene encodes CDR1 MNHEY and CDR2 SVGAGI. V gave up 2 bases and J gave up 5 bases, with 6 bases separating them. CDR3 in DNA: TGTGCCAGCAGTTACGGGGCGTATGGCTACACCTTC. Its translation is CASSYGAYGYTF.

The chain recombines TRBV4-3 with TRBJ2-2; possible D gene TRBD2, 5 bases. CDR1 and CDR2 (germline): LGHNA, YSLEER. The V end lost 5 bases, the J end lost 4 bases, and 14 bases lay between the germline ends. The CDR3 consists of 15 residues. CDR3 region: CASSTHSGFTGELFF. The CDR3 nucleotides are TGCGCCAGCAGCACCCACAGCGGTTTCACCGGGGAGCTGTTTTTT.

The gene calls are TRBV19 and TRBJ1-5; the match to TRBD1 covers 7 bases. CDR1 is LNHDA and CDR2 is SQIVND in the germline V gene (reference sequence). The CDR3 has 15 residues. The V and J ends lost 3 bases and 4 bases, in that order; junction bases with no gene match: 6. Here the CDR3 reads CASSMEGQNNQPQHF. The DNA of the CDR3 is TGTGCCAGTAGTATGGAGGGACAGAATAATCAGCCCCAGCATTTT.

V gene TRBV11-3 combines with J gene TRBJ2-5, with no clear D. The V end was cut by 5 bases, the J end by 9 bases, with 19 bases between. The CDR3 runs to 14 residues. Per germline, CDR1 SGHNT and CDR2 YENEEA. CDR3 DNA sequence: TGTGCCAGCAGCCTGGGTGGCACCCACGCGGCCCAGTACTTC. This translates into CASSLGGTHAAQYF.

This clone was seen a single time. The genes are TRBV19 and TRBJ1-1, with D unclear. Per the germline V gene, CDR1 is LNHDA and CDR2 is SQIVND (reference sequence). CDR3 length: 13 amino acids. V dropped 2 bases and J dropped 0 bases, with 4 bases sitting between them. CDR3 loop: CASSIIVNTEAFF. The CDR3 DNA reads as TGTGCCAGTAGTATAATAGTGAACACTGAAGCTTTCTTT.

The J gene is TRBJ1-5, the V gene TRBV27; D is perhaps TRBD1 (6 bases). The CDR3 runs 14 residues. V was cut by 10 bases and J by 6 bases, with 19 bases left in between. Germline V gives CDR1 MNHEY, CDR2 SMNVEV (reference sequence). This CDR3 is CATGIGGAIQPQHF. CDR3 coding DNA: TGTGCCACTGGAATAGGGGGGGCAATTCAGCCCCAGCATTTT.

CDR3 sequence reads: CASSLNLGQGVPEAFF. The CDR3 DNA reads as TGTGCCAGCAGTCTGAACCTCGGACAGGGAGTCCCTGAAGCTTTCTTT. The rearrangement uses TRBV6-6 and TRBJ1-1; 8 bases match TRBD1. Unmatched junction bases numbered 14, after V lost 5 bases and J lost 6 bases. The CDR3 extends over 16 amino acids. CDR1 and CDR2 from the germline V gene are MNHNY and SVGAGI (reference sequence).

The gene calls are TRBV28 and TRBJ1-2, with 9 bases matching TRBD1. From germline, CDR1 is MDHEN and CDR2 SYDVKM. The CDR3 length is 14 residues. J was trimmed by 5 bases and V by 6 bases; bases with no gene match: 7. CDR3: CASRTSGTGYGYTF. The CDR3 bases are TGTGCCAGCAGAACCTCCGGGACAGGGTATGGCTACACCTTC.

As DNA, the CDR3 is TGTGCCAGTAGTACCGGTAGAGCTAATGAAAAACTGTTTTTT. This translates into CASSTGRANEKLFF. The genes are TRBV19 and TRBJ1-4; no clear D gene. The V end lost 4 bases, the J end lost 3 bases, and 9 bases lay between the germline ends. Germline CDR1 LNHDA, CDR2 SQIVND (reference sequence). This CDR3 has 14 residues.

A note on this clone: The sample has other DNA sequences that encode this CDR3 too. V gene TRBV19 combines with J gene TRBJ1-1, with D perhaps TRBD1 (5 bases). V lost 3 bases to trimming and J lost 4 bases, with 9 bases between them. Looked up from germline, CDR1 is LNHDA and CDR2 is SQIVND (reference sequence). The CDR3 is 13 amino acids. CDR3 in amino acids: CASSIGRGTEAFF. The CDR3 nucleotides are TGTGCCAGTAGTATTGGGAGGGGCACTGAAGCTTTCTTT.